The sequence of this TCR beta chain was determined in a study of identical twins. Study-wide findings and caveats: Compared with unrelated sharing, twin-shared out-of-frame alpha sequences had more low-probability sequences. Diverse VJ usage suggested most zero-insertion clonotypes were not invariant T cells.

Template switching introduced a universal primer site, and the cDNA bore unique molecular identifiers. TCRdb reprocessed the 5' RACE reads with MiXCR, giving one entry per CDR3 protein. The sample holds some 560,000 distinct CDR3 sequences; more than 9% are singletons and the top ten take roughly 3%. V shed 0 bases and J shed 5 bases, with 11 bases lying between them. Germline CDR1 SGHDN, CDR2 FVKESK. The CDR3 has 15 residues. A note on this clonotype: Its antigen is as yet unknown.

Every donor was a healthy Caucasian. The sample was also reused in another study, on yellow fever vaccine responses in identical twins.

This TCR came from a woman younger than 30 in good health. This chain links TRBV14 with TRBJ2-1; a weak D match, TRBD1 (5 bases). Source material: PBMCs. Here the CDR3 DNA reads TGTGCCAGCAGCCAAGAGACAGCTTTCAACAATGAGCAGTTCTTC. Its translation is CASSQETAFNNEQFF.